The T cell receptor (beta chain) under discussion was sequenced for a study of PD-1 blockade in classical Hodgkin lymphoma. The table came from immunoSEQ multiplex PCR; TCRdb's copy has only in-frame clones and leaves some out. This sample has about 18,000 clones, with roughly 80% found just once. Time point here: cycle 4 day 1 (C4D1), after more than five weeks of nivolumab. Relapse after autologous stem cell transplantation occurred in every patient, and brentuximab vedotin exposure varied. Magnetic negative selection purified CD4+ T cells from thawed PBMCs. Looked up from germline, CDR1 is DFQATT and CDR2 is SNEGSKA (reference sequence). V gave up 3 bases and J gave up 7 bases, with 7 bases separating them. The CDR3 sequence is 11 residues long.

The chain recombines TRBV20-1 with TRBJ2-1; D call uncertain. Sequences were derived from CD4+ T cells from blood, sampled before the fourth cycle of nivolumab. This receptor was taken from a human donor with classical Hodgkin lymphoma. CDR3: CSASPLNEQFF. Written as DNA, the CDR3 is TGCAGTGCTAGCCCCTTAAATGAGCAGTTCTTC.